This T cell receptor (beta chain) was sequenced for a study of human T cells and chemical hapten exposure. Study details: Predominantly women, the patients had alopecia areata, totalis or universalis. Overall study results and limits: There were significantly more large CDR3 similarity clusters among expanded TCRs than among controls. Because they had alopecia, donors may respond immunologically unlike healthy people.

As to time point: patch test 2, 6 weeks after DPC sensitization. Treatment indicated: therapeutic diphenylcyclopropenone sensitization with weekly scalp DPC. Phlebotomy was performed prior to application of every patch test. Of note for this clonotype: What it binds is not known.

TCRdb itself ran the RACE reads through MiXCR, one entry per CDR3 protein. Counted here are 120,000 to 150,000 distinct CDR3 sequences, about an eighth occurring once; the ten biggest clones make up 1.3% to 1.5%. The V and J ends lost 1 base and 0 bases respectively, with 13 bases between them. The germline CDR1 and CDR2 sequences are KGHSH and LQKENI. This CDR3 is 16 amino acids long. The clonotype comes from a woman in her 50s with alopecia areata. Some clones in this sample may be carry-over from other donors' samples. The rearrangement uses TRBV18 and TRBJ2-7; D gene uncertain. Sequenced material: whole blood, taken in connection with sensitization to the hapten diphenylcyclopropenone (DPC). The CDR3: CASSPLSASSSYEQYF. DNA of the CDR3: TGTGCCAGCTCACCACTGTCGGCCAGTAGCTCCTACGAGCAGTACTTC.